This is a list of T cell receptor beta chains from one sample in a study of T cell responses to AZD1222 COVID-19 vaccine. Here immunoSEQ multiplex PCR was the method, and the copy in TCRdb shows in-frame clones only, minus some. Altogether 70,000 to 95,000 clones are present, more than 70% being singletons, with the ten largest covering 22%. The material sequenced was peripheral blood, taken on day 0 of AZD1222 vaccination. Receptor source: an adult in good health. CDR3s include the opening cysteine and the closing phenylalanine or tryptophan. D genes are given only for firm matches.

CDR3 protein	CDR3 DNA	D gene	V gene	J gene
CASSIRDSASGELFF	TGTGCCAGTAGTATAAGGGACAGTGCGTCCGGGGAGCTGTTTTTT	TRBD1	TRBV19	TRBJ2-2
CASSPTPGPTEAFF	TGTGCCAGCAGCCCCACCCCGGGACCCACTGAAGCTTTCTTT	NA	TRBV3-1/TRBV3-2	TRBJ1-1
CASSQVNRGGGYTF	TGCGCCAGCAGCCAAGTCAATAGGGGCGGTGGCTACACCTTC	NA	TRBV4-1	TRBJ1-2
CASTPRSNQPQHF	TGTGCCAGTACCCCCCGGAGCAATCAGCCCCAGCATTTT	NA	TRBV19	TRBJ1-5
CASSPTGQGNWGEQFF	TGTGCCAGCTCACCAACGGGACAGGGGAATTGGGGTGAGCAGTTCTTC	TRBD1	TRBV18	TRBJ2-1
CASSLDSRNSPLHF	TGCGCCAGCAGCTTGGACAGCCGGAATTCACCCCTCCACTTT	NA	TRBV5-1	TRBJ1-6
CASSTDRASNTGELFF	TGTGCCAGTAGTACAGACAGGGCGTCGAACACCGGGGAGCTGTTTTTT	TRBD1	TRBV19	TRBJ2-2
CASSMMGLADNEQFF	TGTGCCAGTAGTATGATGGGACTAGCGGACAATGAGCAGTTCTTC	TRBD2	TRBV19	TRBJ2-1
CASSPAGNQPQHF	TGTGCCAGCTCTCCTGCTGGTAATCAGCCCCAGCATTTT	NA	TRBV18	TRBJ1-5
CASRGVVNQPQHF	TGTGCCAGTAGGGGAGTAGTTAATCAGCCCCAGCATTTT	NA	TRBV19	TRBJ1-5
CASSSPFFPGAGANVLTF	TGTGCCAGCAGCTCTCCGTTTTTCCCAGGGGCTGGGGCCAACGTCCTGACTTTC	NA	TRBV5-4	TRBJ2-6
CASSEVIGTYGYTF	TGTGCCAGCAGTGAAGTAATAGGAACCTATGGCTACACCTTC	NA	TRBV6-1	TRBJ1-2
CASSPRGQGAAFF	TGTGCCAGCAGTCCCCGCGGACAGGGGGCAGCTTTCTTT	TRBD1	TRBV6-5	TRBJ1-1
CASSLGGGTEAFF	TGTGCCAGCAGCTTAGGGGGTGGGACTGAAGCTTTCTTT	NA	TRBV7-9	TRBJ1-1
CASSFPNYGYTF	TGTGCCAGCAGTTTCCCCAACTATGGCTACACCTTC	NA	TRBV12-3/TRBV12-4	TRBJ1-2
CSASERDTQYF	TGCAGTGCTTCGGAAAGAGATACGCAGTATTTT	NA	TRBV20-1	TRBJ2-3
CASSAPGAGTTYGYTF	TGTGCCAGCAGCGCTCCGGGGGCGGGCACGACCTATGGCTACACCTTC	NA	TRBV9	TRBJ1-2